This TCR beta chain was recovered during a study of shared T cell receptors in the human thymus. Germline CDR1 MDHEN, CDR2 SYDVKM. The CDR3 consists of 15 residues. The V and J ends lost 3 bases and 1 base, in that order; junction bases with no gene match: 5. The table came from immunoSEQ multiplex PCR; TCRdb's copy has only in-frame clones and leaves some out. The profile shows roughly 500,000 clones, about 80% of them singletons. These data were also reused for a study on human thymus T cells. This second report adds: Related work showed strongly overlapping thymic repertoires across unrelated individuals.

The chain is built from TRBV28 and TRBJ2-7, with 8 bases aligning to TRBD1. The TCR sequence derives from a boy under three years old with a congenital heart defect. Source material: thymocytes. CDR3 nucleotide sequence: TGTGCCAGCAGTTTGACTACAGGGGGGTCCTACGAGCAGTACTTC. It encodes CASSLTTGGSYEQYF. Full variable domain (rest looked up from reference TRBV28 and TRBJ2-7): DVKVTQSSRYLVKRTGEKVFLECVQDMDHENMFWYRQDPGLGLRLIYFSYDVKMKEKGDIPEGYSVSREKKERFSLILESASTNQTSMYLCASSLTTGGSYEQYFGPGTRLTVT.